This T cell receptor (beta chain) was documented in a study of blood T cell repertoires in COVID-19. Between the trimmed V and J ends, which lost 10 bases and 1 base, there was a span of 13 bases. This CDR3 comprises 13 residues. Germline V gene sequence: CDR1 SNHLY, CDR2 FYNNEI. Participants were aged roughly 18 to 100 years from 20 to 30 US areas. Per the original methods: Estimates of nucleated cell counts were drawn from the amplification of reference gene primers. Method: immunoSEQ multiplex PCR; TCRdb's copy keeps in-frame clones and lacks some. V, J and clone size were drawn from that table, and D and trimming were deduced from the DNA. The repertoire holds a few hundred thousand clones, with approximately 86% as singletons.

This rearrangement joins TRBV2 to TRBJ1-1, with unresolved D. This clonotype originated in a woman aged 50 to 65 who had recovered from COVID-19. Sequencing was done on a sample of PBMCs or T cells enriched from blood (not recorded which). The CDR3 DNA reads TGTGCCACCGGCCCCTGGGCGAACACTGAAGCTTTCTTT. Protein product: CATGPWANTEAFF. The entire variable domain, with the rest obtained from reference TRBV2 and TRBJ1-1, is as follows: EPEVTQTPSHQVTQMGQEVILRCVPISNHLYFYWYRQILGQKVEFLVSFYNNEISEKSEIFDDQFSVERPDGSNFTLKIRSTKLEDSAMYFCATGPWANTEAFFGQGTRLTVV.